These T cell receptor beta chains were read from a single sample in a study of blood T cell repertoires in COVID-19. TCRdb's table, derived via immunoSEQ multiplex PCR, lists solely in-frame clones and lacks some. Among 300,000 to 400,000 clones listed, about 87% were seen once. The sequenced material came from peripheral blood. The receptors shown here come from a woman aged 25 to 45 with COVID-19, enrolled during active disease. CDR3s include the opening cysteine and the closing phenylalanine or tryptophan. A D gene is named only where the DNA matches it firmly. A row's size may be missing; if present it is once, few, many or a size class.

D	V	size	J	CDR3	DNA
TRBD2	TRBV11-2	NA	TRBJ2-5	CASSFSGAQETQYF	TGTGCCAGCAGCTTTAGCGGGGCCCAAGAGACCCAGTACTTC
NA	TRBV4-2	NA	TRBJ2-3	CASSRQGQPNTDTQYF	TGTGCCAGCAGCCGCCAGGGGCAGCCTAACACAGATACGCAGTATTTT
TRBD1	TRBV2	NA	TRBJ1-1	CASSRNRGPTEAFF	TGTGCCAGCAGCCGCAACAGGGGGCCCACTGAAGCTTTCTTT
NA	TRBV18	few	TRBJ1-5	CASSKDRKNQPQHF	TGTGCCAGCTCAAAGGACAGAAAGAATCAGCCCCAGCATTTT
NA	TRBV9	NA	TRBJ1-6	CASSRGGANSPLHF	TGTGCCAGCAGCCGAGGAGGGGCGAATTCACCCCTCCACTTT
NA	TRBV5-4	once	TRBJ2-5	CASSLPGAGWETQYF	TGTGCCAGCAGCTTGCCCGGGGCGGGGTGGGAGACCCAGTACTTC
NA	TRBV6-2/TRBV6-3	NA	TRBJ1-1	CASSYSMVGGSEAFF	TGTGCCAGCAGTTACTCGATGGTCGGAGGGAGTGAAGCTTTCTTT
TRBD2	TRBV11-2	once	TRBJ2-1	CASTTPGLARGGEQFF	TGTGCCAGCACCACCCCGGGACTAGCGCGGGGGGGTGAGCAGTTCTTC
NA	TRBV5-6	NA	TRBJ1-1	CASSLGGGLNTEAFF	TGTGCCAGCAGCCTGGGGGGAGGTTTGAACACTGAAGCTTTCTTT
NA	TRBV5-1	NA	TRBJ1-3	CASSLPESSGNTIYF	TGCGCCAGCAGCCTACCTGAGAGCTCTGGAAACACCATATATTTT
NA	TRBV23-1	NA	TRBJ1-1	CASSQPGRDMNTEAFF	TGCGCCAGCAGTCAACCAGGGAGGGATATGAACACTGAAGCTTTCTTT
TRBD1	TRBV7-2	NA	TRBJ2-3	CASRGYGTVSTDTQYF	TGTGCCAGCAGGGGCTATGGGACAGTGAGCACAGATACGCAGTATTTT
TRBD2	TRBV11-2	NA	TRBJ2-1	CASSLGFSGVNEQFF	TGTGCCAGCAGCTTAGGGTTTAGCGGGGTCAATGAGCAGTTCTTC
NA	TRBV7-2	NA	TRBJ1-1	CASSPGAPPGEAFF	TGTGCCAGCAGCCCTGGGGCCCCCCCAGGGGAAGCTTTCTTT
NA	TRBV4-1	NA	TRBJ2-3	CASSQEPAQGGDTQYF	TGCGCCAGCAGCCAAGAGCCTGCCCAGGGTGGAGATACGCAGTATTTT
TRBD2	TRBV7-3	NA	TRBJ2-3	CASSLTPGLAGSVTDTQYF	TGTGCCAGCAGCTTAACTCCCGGACTAGCGGGGTCAGTCACAGATACGCAGTATTTT
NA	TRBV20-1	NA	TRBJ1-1	CSARDYVAFF	TGCAGTGCTAGAGATTATGTAGCTTTCTTT
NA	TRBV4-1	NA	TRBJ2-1	CASSHPQGFAYNEQFF	TGCGCCAGCAGCCACCCTCAGGGATTTGCCTACAATGAGCAGTTCTTC
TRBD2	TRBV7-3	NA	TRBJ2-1	CASSLRGTYNEQFF	TGTGCCAGCAGCTTGCGGGGGACTTACAATGAGCAGTTCTTC
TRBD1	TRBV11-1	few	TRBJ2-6	CASTNRGPSGANVLTF	TGTGCCAGCACCAACAGGGGGCCCTCTGGGGCCAACGTCCTGACTTTC
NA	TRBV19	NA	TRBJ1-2	CASSIGAGIGYTF	TGTGCCAGTAGTATTGGGGCAGGAATCGGCTACACCTTC
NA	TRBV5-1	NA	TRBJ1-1	CASSLAGEAFF	TGCGCCAGCAGCTTGGCCGGTGAAGCTTTCTTT
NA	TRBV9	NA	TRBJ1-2	CASSVSQGANYGYTF	TGTGCCAGCAGCGTATCCCAGGGCGCGAACTATGGCTACACCTTC
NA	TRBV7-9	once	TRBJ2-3	CASSTGGWTDTQYF	TGTGCCAGCAGCACGGGGGGCTGGACAGATACGCAGTATTTT
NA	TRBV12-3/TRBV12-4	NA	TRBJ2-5	CASSLHLQETQYF	TGTGCCAGCAGTTTACATCTACAAGAGACCCAGTACTTC
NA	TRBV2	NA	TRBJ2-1	CASRTGRSYNEQFF	TGTGCCAGCAGAACAGGGCGCTCCTACAATGAGCAGTTCTTC
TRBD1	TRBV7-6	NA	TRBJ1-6	CASSGQGRRFYNSPLHF	TGTGCCAGCAGCGGACAGGGTAGGAGGTTCTATAATTCACCCCTCCACTTT
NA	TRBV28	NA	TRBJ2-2	CASRTGHTNTGELFF	TGTGCCAGCAGAACGGGACACACGAACACCGGGGAGCTGTTTTTT
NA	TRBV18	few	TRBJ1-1	CASSPDTYTEAFF	TGTGCCAGCTCACCGGACACTTACACTGAAGCTTTCTTT
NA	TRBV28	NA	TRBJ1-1	CASTLGEELNTEAFF	TGTGCCAGCACCTTAGGGGAGGAGTTGAACACTGAAGCTTTCTTT
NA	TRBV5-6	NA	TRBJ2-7	CASSSTRYEQYF	TGTGCCAGCAGCTCCACACGTTACGAGCAGTACTTC
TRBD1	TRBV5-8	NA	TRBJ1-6	CASSLYGTGDSPLHF	TGTGCCAGCAGCTTGTACGGGACAGGGGATTCACCCCTCCACTTT
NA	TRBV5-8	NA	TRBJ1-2	CASSLTGSLEGYTF	TGTGCCAGCAGCTTGACGGGAAGCCTTGAGGGCTACACCTTC
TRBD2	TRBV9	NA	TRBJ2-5	CASSTQRGGGGGQETQYF	TGTGCCAGCAGCACCCAGAGAGGTGGCGGGGGTGGCCAAGAGACCCAGTACTTC
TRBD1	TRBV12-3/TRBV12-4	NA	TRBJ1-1	CASSSPGGTEAFF	TGTGCCAGCAGTTCCCCAGGGGGAACTGAAGCTTTCTTT
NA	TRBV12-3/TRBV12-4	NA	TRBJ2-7	CASSNRVHEQYF	TGTGCCAGCAGCAACAGGGTCCACGAGCAGTACTTC
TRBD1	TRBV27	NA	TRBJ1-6	CASWTGPNSPLHF	TGTGCCAGCTGGACAGGGCCAAATTCACCCCTCCACTTT
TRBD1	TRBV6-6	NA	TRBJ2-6	CAGTTGGTGANVLTF	TGTGCCGGAACCACAGGGGGTACTGGGGCCAACGTCCTGACTTTC
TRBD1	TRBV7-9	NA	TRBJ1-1	CASSNGQGETFF	TGTGCCAGCAGCAATGGACAGGGGGAAACTTTCTTT
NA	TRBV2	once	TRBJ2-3	CATSSYSGWTDTQYF	TGTGCCACCTCATCGTATTCGGGGTGGACAGATACGCAGTATTTT
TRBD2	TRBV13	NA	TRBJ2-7	CASSLGRGGRYEQYF	TGTGCCAGCAGCCTAGGGCGGGGGGGCCGCTACGAGCAGTACTTC
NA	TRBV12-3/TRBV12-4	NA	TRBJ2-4	CASSDSDIQYF	TGTGCCAGCAGCGACAGTGACATTCAGTACTTC
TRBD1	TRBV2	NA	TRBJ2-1	CASSRQGNEQFF	TGTGCCAGCAGCCGACAGGGAAATGAGCAGTTCTTC
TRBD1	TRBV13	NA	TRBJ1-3	CASSTVRDRAASSGNTIYF	TGTGCCAGCAGCACGGTCCGGGACAGGGCTGCCTCCTCTGGAAACACCATATATTTT
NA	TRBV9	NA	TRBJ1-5	CASSVVKRTASNQPQHF	TGTGCCAGCAGCGTAGTAAAGAGGACAGCTAGCAATCAGCCCCAGCATTTT
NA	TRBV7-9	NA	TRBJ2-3	CASSIVIDTQYF	TGTGCCAGCAGCATCGTAATAGATACGCAGTATTTT
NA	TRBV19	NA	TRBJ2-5	CASSTAGQDKRRVSKRAQYF	TGTGCCAGTAGTACCGCAGGGCAGGATAAGAGAAGAGTCTCGAAGCGGGCCCAGTACTTC